The TCR beta chain described here comes from a study of naive and memory T cell subsets. Amplification of ligated cDNA took four PCR rounds with SP2 and nested alpha and beta constant primers. TCRdb called the UMI-ligation and nested PCR reads again in MiXCR, with one record for every CDR3 protein. The sample lists tens of thousands of distinct CDR3 sequences; approximately 10% were seen once. This clonotype ranks as medium-sized. The treatment here: skin biopsy from PPD injection site in Mantoux-positive individual. A UMI-containing oligonucleotide was joined by 3' ligation to the TCR cDNA template. Biopsied sites were PPD injections in people with a positive Mantoux test. This CDR3 has 14 residues. J was trimmed by 0 bases and V by 4 bases; bases with no gene match: 4. In germline, CDR1 is SGDLS, CDR2 YYNGEE.

The sequence was collected from an adult in good health. Material: skin, obtained from a tuberculin skin test site. J is TRBJ2-7 and V is TRBV9, with TRBD1 matching over 7 bases. The CDR3 region has the DNA TGTGCCAGCAGCTCGAGGGACAGCTCCTACGAGCAGTACTTC. This encodes CASSSRDSSYEQYF.